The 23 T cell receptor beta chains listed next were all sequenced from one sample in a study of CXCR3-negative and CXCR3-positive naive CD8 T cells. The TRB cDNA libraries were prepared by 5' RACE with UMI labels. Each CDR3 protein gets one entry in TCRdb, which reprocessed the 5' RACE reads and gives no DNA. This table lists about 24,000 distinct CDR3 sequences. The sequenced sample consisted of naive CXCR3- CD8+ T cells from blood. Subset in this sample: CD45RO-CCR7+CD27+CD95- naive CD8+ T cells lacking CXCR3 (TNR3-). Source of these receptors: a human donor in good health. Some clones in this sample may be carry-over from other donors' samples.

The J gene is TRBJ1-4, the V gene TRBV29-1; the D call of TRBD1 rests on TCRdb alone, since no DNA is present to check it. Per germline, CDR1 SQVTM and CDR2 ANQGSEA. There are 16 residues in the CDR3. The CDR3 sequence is CSVEDDRGSTNEKLFF.

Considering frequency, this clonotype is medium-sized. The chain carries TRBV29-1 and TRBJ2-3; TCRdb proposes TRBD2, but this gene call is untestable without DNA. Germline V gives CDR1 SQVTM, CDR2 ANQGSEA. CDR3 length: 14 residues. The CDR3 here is CSVSGARPTDTQYF.

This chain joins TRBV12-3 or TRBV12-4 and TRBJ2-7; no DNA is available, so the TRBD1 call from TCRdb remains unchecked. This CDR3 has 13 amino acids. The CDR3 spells CATKLTGEYEQYF.

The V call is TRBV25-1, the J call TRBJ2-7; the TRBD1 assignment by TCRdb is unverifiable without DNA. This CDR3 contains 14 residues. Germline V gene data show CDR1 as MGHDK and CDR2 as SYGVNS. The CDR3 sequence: CASSESGKSYEQYF.

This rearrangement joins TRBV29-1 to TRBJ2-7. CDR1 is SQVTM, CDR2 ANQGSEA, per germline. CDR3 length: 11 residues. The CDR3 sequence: CSVEDMGREYF.

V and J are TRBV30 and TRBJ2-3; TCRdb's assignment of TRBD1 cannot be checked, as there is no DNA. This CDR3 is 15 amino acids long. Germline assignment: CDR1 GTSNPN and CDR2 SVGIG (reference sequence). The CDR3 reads CAWARQGARTDTQYF.

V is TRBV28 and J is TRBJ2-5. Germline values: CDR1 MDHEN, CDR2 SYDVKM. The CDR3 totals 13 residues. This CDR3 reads CASSFLGSETQYF.

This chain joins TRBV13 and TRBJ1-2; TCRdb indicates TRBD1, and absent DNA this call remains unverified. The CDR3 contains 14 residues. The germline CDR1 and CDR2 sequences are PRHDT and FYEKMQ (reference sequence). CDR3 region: CASSSRGTGDGYTF.

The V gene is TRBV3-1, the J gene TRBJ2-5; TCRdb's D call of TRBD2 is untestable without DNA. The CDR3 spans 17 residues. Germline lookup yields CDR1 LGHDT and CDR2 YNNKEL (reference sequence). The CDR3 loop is CASSNPVQLAGLETQYF.

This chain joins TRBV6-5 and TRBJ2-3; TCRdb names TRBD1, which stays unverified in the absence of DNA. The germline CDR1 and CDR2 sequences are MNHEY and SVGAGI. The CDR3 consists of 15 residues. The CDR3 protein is CASSYWRTTTDTQYF.

This CDR3 reads CASSSGQSTEAFF. The gene calls are TRBV6-5 and TRBJ1-1; the D gene TCRdb calls, TRBD1, cannot be checked with no DNA. Germline loops: CDR1 MNHEY, CDR2 SVGAGI. The CDR3 consists of 13 residues.

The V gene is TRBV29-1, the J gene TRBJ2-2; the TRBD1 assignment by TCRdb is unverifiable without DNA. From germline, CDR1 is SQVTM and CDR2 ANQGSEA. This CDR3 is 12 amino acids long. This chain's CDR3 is CSVAGGTGELFF.

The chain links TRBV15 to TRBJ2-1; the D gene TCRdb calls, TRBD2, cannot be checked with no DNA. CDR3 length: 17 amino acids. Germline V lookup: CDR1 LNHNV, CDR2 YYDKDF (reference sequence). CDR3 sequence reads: CATSQGLAEPSYNEQFF.

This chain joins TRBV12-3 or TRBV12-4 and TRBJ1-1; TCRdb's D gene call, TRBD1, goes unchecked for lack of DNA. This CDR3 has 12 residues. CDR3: CASNDRATEAFF.

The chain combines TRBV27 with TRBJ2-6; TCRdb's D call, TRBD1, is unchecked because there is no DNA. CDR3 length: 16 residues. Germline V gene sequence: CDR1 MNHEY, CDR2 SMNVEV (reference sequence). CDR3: CASSLWAGSGANVLTF.

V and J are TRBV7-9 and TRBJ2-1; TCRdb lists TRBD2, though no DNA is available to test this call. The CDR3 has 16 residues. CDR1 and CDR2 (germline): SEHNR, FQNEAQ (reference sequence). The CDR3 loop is CASSLAGLAGDGEQFF.

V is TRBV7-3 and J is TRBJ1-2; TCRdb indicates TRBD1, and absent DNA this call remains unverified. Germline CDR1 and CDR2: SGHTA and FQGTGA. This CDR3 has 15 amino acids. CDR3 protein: CASSPHLGGRDGYTF. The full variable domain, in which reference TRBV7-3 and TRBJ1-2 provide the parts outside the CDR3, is GAGVSQTPSNKVTEKGKYVELRCDPISGHTALYWYRQSLGQGPEFLIYFQGTGAADDSGLPNDRFFAVRPEGSVSTLKIQRTERGDSAVYLCASSPHLGGRDGYTFGSGTRLTVV.

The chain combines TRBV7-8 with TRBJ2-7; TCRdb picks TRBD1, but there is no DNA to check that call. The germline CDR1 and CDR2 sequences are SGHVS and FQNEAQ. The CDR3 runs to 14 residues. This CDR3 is CASSPGGRGYEQYF.

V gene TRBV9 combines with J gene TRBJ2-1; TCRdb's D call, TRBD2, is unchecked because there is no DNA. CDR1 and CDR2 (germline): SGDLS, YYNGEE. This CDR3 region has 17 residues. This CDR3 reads CASSPRMMGLANNEQFF.

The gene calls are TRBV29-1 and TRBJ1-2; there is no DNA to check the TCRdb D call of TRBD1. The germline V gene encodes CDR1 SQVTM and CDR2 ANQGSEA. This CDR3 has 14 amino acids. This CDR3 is CSVDPTGTVYGYTF.

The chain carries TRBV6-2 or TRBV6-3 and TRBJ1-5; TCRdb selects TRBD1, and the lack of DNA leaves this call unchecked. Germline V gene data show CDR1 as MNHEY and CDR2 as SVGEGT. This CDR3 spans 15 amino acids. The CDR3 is CASSYSWDDNQPQHF.

This chain's CDR3 is CASSYSATLTYNEQFF. This chain connects TRBV6-2 or TRBV6-3 to TRBJ2-1. Germline V CDR1 and CDR2: MNHEY, SVGEGT. The CDR3 is 16 residues long.

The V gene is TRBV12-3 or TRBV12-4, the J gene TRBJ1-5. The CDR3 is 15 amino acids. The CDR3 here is CASREGILGNQPQHF.